The 4 T cell receptor beta chains presented below share a single source sample, sequenced in a study of T-cell reconstitution after alpha-beta-depleted transplantation in children. Using unique molecular identifiers, the investigators prepared the TCRbeta library. TCRdb re-called the PCR reads with MiXCR, one entry per CDR3 protein. This table has about 690,000 distinct CDR3 sequences, 15% to 20% appearing once. The source material was PBMCs from the stem cell graft donor, sampled from the stem cell graft. The receptors were gathered from a human donor who donated a stem cell graft to a child with acute myeloid leukemia.

V is TRBV13 and J is TRBJ1-2; D gene uncertain. The CDR3 loop spans 16 amino acids. The V gene's germline CDR1 is PRHDT and CDR2 FYEKMQ (reference sequence). The V end was cut by 0 bases, the J end by 5 bases, with 16 bases between. The CDR3 nucleotides are TGTGCCAGCAGCTTAGGCCAAAATCCCCTAAGATATGGCTACACCTTC. The encoded protein is CASSLGQNPLRYGYTF.

The CDR3 sequence is CASSWTSGAIGEQFF. The CDR3, as DNA: TGCGCCAGCAGCTGGACTAGCGGGGCTATAGGTGAGCAGTTCTTC. The chain couples TRBV5-1 to TRBJ2-1; the match to TRBD2 covers 12 bases. Unmatched junction bases numbered 7, after V lost 3 bases and J lost 9 bases. The CDR3 sequence is 15 residues long. Germline V gene lookup returns CDR1 SGHRS and CDR2 YFSETQ.

This clonotype was picked up many times. This chain uses TRBV12-3 or TRBV12-4 with TRBJ2-2; D call uncertain. There are 13 residues in the CDR3. Trimming pared 7 bases from V and 0 bases from J, leaving 6 bases between. CDR3 loop: CASTAPNTGELFF. DNA of the CDR3: TGTGCCAGCACAGCTCCGAACACCGGGGAGCTGTTTTTT.

V gene TRBV7-2 combines with J gene TRBJ1-3; TRBD1 matches at 11 bases. The CDR3 contains 16 residues. V was pared by 3 bases and J by 3 bases, with 4 bases of the junction left unmatched. Germline V gene lookup returns CDR1 SGHTA and CDR2 FQGNSA. The CDR3 DNA is TGTGCCAGCAGCTTTGGACAGGGGGCGGGTGGAAACACCATATATTTT. Amino acid sequence: CASSFGQGAGGNTIYF.